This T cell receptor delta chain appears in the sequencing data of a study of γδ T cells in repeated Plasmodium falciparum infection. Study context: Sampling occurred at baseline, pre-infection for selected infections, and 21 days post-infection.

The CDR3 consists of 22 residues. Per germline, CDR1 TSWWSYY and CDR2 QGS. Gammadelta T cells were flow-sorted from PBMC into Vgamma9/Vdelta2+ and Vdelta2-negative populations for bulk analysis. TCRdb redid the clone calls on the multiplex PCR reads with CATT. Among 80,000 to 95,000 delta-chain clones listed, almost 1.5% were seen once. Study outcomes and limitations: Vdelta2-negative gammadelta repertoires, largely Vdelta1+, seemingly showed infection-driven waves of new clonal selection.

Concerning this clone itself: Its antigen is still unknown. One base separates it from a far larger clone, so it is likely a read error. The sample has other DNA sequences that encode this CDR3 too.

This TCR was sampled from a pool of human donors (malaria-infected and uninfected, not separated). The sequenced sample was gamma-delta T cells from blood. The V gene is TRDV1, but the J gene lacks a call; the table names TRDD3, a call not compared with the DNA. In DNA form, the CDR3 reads TGTGCTCTTGGGGAACGCGCCAACAGGTCCAACTGGGGCCGATGCTTCACCGATAAACTCATCTTC. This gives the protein CALGERANRSNWGRCFTDKLIF.